The source of this T cell receptor beta chain is a study of blood T cells in healthy people across ages. At the level of the study: Template switching picked up about one barcoded beta molecule for each two T cells.

A sample-barcoded 5' primer and a J-beta primer mix were used in a second PCR of roughly 7 to 11 cycles. The template-switch adaptor, which had 12 random nucleotides, put a tag on each cDNA molecule. TCRdb recomputed calls from the 5' RACE reads with MiXCR, one row per CDR3 protein. This sample has 550,000 to 700,000 distinct CDR3 sequences; roughly a quarter occur once, and the top ten carry around a sixth. Remarks on this clonotype: The junction and the germline gene differ at one end; a read error may be behind it.

This TCR came from a woman in her 70s in good health. Material for sequencing was blood.

The CDR3 protein is CASSYNREGKFF. The CDR3 DNA is TGTGCCAGCAGCTACAACAGGGAAGGCAAGTTCTTC. The rearrangement links TRBV7-9 to TRBJ2-5, with a possible D match to TRBD1 (6 bases). Germline CDR1 SEHNR, CDR2 FQNEAQ (reference sequence). This CDR3 has 12 amino acids.